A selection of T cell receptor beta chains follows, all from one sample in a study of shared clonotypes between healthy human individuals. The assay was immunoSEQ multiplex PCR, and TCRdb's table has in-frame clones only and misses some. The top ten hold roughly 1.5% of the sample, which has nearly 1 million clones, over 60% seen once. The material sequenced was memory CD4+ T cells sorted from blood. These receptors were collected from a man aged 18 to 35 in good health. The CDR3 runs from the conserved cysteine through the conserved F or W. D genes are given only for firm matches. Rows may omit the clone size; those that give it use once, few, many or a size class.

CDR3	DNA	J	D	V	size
CASSLLGIYEQYF	TGTGCCAGCAGCTTGTTGGGGATCTACGAGCAGTACTTC	TRBJ2-7	NA	TRBV5-6	NA
CASSLGYEQYF	TGTGCCAGCAGTCTAGGCTACGAGCAGTACTTC	TRBJ2-7	NA	TRBV6-5	NA
CASSYDTEAFF	TGCGCCAGCAGCTATGACACTGAAGCTTTCTTT	TRBJ1-1	NA	TRBV5-1	NA
CASSKLTGTGVETQYF	TGTGCCAGCAGCAAATTAACCGGGACAGGGGTGGAGACCCAGTACTTC	TRBJ2-5	TRBD1	TRBV7-9	few
CASSESVHAGKREQFF	TGCGCCAGCAGTGAGTCCGTCCACGCTGGCAAGAGGGAGCAGTTCTTC	TRBJ2-1	NA	TRBV10-2	NA
CASSLSGGQGETQYF	TGTGCCAGCAGCTTAAGCGGGGGACAGGGGGAGACCCAGTACTTC	TRBJ2-5	TRBD1	TRBV7-3	NA
CASSWGPTATNEKLFF	TGTGCCAGCAGCTGGGGCCCTACAGCAACTAATGAAAAACTGTTTTTT	TRBJ1-4	NA	TRBV5-6	NA
CASSLGTYEQYF	TGTGCCAGCAGCTTAGGCACCTACGAGCAGTACTTC	TRBJ2-7	NA	TRBV7-9	many
CASSWSAGETQYF	TGCGCCAGCAGTTGGAGCGCCGGGGAGACCCAGTACTTC	TRBJ2-5	NA	TRBV5-1	NA
CASSSKGIRVGDEQYF	TGTGCCAGCAGTTCAAAGGGTATTAGGGTGGGGGACGAGCAGTACTTC	TRBJ2-7	NA	TRBV27	few
CASSVDVLSANVLTF	TGTGCCAGCAGCGTAGATGTACTATCGGCCAACGTCCTGACTTTC	TRBJ2-6	NA	TRBV9	NA
CASIGVTDTQYF	TGTGCCAGTATTGGGGTCACAGATACGCAGTATTTT	TRBJ2-3	NA	TRBV19	many
CAWSSHPLGEQFF	TGTGCCTGGAGTTCGCACCCCCTGGGTGAGCAGTTCTTC	TRBJ2-1	NA	TRBV30	NA
CASSQLENSPLHF	TGTGCCAGCAGCCAGCTAGAGAATTCACCCCTCCACTTT	TRBJ1-6	NA	TRBV7-9	NA
CASSARQGKNTEAFF	TGCGCCAGCAGCGCCCGACAGGGGAAGAACACTGAAGCTTTCTTT	TRBJ1-1	TRBD1	TRBV5-1	NA
CASSLVRGRVTDTQYF	TGTGCCAGCAGCTTAGTTCGGGGGAGGGTCACAGATACGCAGTATTTT	TRBJ2-3	TRBD2	TRBV7-8	NA
CASVRAGLPSGANVLTF	TGTGCCAGCGTCAGGGCCGGACTCCCCTCTGGGGCCAACGTCCTGACTTTC	TRBJ2-6	NA	TRBV28	NA
CSVGTSGGPGTQYF	TGCAGCGTCGGGACTAGCGGGGGGCCGGGTACGCAGTATTTT	TRBJ2-3	TRBD2	TRBV29-1	few
CASGQPSYQPQHF	TGTGCCAGCGGACAGCCGTCTTATCAGCCCCAGCATTTT	TRBJ1-5	NA	TRBV19	few
CASSPGQALAKNIQYF	TGTGCCAGCAGCCCCGGACAGGCCTTAGCCAAAAACATTCAGTACTTC	TRBJ2-4	TRBD1	TRBV7-2	NA
CASSSIPSTGSYEQYF	TGTGCCAGCAGCTCGATCCCATCGACAGGCTCCTACGAGCAGTACTTC	TRBJ2-7	NA	TRBV7-9	few
CASSLSFGSYNEQFF	TGTGCCAGCAGCTTATCCTTCGGCTCCTACAATGAGCAGTTCTTC	TRBJ2-1	NA	TRBV7-2	NA
CASSLPIRHYESQETQYF	TGTGCCAGCAGCTTGCCCATACGGCATTACGAAAGCCAAGAGACCCAGTACTTC	TRBJ2-5	NA	TRBV5-6	NA
CASGPGQGGTEAFF	TGCGCCAGCGGGCCGGGACAGGGCGGCACTGAAGCTTTCTTT	TRBJ1-1	TRBD1	TRBV5-1	once
CASSLVLELFF	TGTGCCAGCAGCTTAGTATTGGAGCTGTTTTTT	TRBJ2-2	NA	TRBV7-9	NA
CASSPFGRDGYTF	TGTGCCAGCAGCCCCTTCGGGAGGGATGGCTACACCTTC	TRBJ1-2	NA	TRBV7-9	NA
CASSLASGRYEQYF	TGTGCCAGCAGCCTGGCTAGCGGGAGGTACGAGCAGTACTTC	TRBJ2-7	TRBD2	TRBV14	NA
CASSNSGGPLGEQFF	TGCGCCAGCAGCAATAGCGGGGGGCCCCTCGGGGAGCAGTTCTTC	TRBJ2-1	TRBD2	TRBV5-1	NA
CASSQLGSLNQPQHF	TGTGCCAGCTCACAATTGGGCAGTCTCAATCAGCCCCAGCATTTT	TRBJ1-5	NA	TRBV18	NA
CASSLDQRDRVYREQYF	TGTGCCAGCAGCTTAGATCAAAGGGACAGGGTCTATCGGGAGCAGTACTTC	TRBJ2-7	TRBD1	TRBV7-2	NA
CASSPRSGSRYNEQFF	TGTGCCAGCAGCCCCAGATCGGGGAGTCGGTACAATGAGCAGTTCTTC	TRBJ2-1	NA	TRBV7-9	NA
CASSHGQGADSLKNIQYF	TGCGCCAGCAGCCACGGACAGGGGGCGGATTCTCTCAAAAACATTCAGTACTTC	TRBJ2-4	TRBD1	TRBV4-3	NA
CASSQEGDRGFVGANVLTF	TGCGCCAGCAGCCAAGAAGGTGACAGGGGCTTTGTGGGGGCCAACGTCCTGACTTTC	TRBJ2-6	TRBD1	TRBV4-1	NA
CASSFRNQPQHF	TGTGCCAGCAGCTTTAGGAATCAGCCCCAGCATTTT	TRBJ1-5	NA	TRBV5-6	NA
CASSNSGGGGRDTQYF	TGTGCCAGCAGCAATAGCGGGGGAGGGGGAAGGGATACGCAGTATTTT	TRBJ2-3	TRBD2	TRBV7-8	NA
CASSEGRGALEKLFF	TGTGCCAGCAGTGAAGGAAGGGGGGCGCTGGAAAAACTGTTTTTT	TRBJ1-4	NA	TRBV6-1	NA
CASSVSGSEQYF	TGTGCCAGCAGTGTATCCGGCTCCGAGCAGTACTTC	TRBJ2-7	NA	TRBV2	NA
CAWMSSYEQYF	TGTGCCTGGATGTCATCCTACGAGCAGTACTTC	TRBJ2-7	NA	TRBV30	NA
CASSLGGDTKSSGYTF	TGCGCCAGCAGCTTGGGCGGGGACACGAAGTCAAGTGGCTACACCTTC	TRBJ1-2	NA	TRBV5-1	NA
CASSLGGYNEKLFF	TGCGCCAGCAGCTTGGGCGGGTACAATGAAAAACTGTTTTTT	TRBJ1-4	NA	TRBV5-1	NA
CASSPRQGPGQETQYF	TGTGCCAGCTCACCCCGACAGGGGCCGGGGCAAGAGACCCAGTACTTC	TRBJ2-5	TRBD1	TRBV18	NA
CASSYREANIQYF	TGTGCCAGCAGTTACAGGGAAGCAAACATTCAGTACTTC	TRBJ2-4	NA	TRBV6-6	NA
CAPLGEQYF	TGTGCCCCCCTCGGGGAGCAGTACTTC	TRBJ2-7	NA	TRBV19	NA
CSVGGLAGGSTDTQYF	TGCAGCGTTGGCGGTCTAGCGGGAGGTAGCACAGATACGCAGTATTTT	TRBJ2-3	TRBD2	TRBV29-1	NA
CASPKGNPRTDTQYF	TGTGCCAGCCCTAAAGGGAACCCGCGCACAGATACGCAGTATTTT	TRBJ2-3	NA	TRBV14	NA
CASGGRDSNQPQHF	TGTGCCTCCGGTGGGAGAGATAGCAATCAGCCCCAGCATTTT	TRBJ1-5	NA	TRBV10-3	few
CASSPWDLIGYEQYF	TGTGCCAGCAGCCCCTGGGACCTTATCGGCTACGAGCAGTACTTC	TRBJ2-7	NA	TRBV14	few
CASSGLAGAPGELFF	TGTGCCAGCAGCGGACTAGCGGGAGCTCCCGGGGAGCTGTTTTTT	TRBJ2-2	TRBD2	TRBV5-4	NA
CASSLEGSGGGYGYTF	TGTGCCAGCAGCTTGGAGGGCTCAGGGGGTGGCTATGGCTACACCTTC	TRBJ1-2	TRBD1	TRBV5-5	once
CASSLEGQGKVGYTF	TGTGCCAGCAGCTTAGAGGGACAGGGGAAGGTTGGCTACACCTTC	TRBJ1-2	TRBD1	TRBV11-2	NA